The 6 T cell receptor beta chains in this list originate from one sample, sequenced in a study of post-analysis software for immune sequencing data. For these TCRs, the target antigens are not known. The TCR beta cDNA libraries carried unique molecular identifiers. TCRdb re-called the PCR reads with MiXCR, one entry per CDR3 protein. Of 740,000 or so distinct CDR3 sequences in the sample, roughly 50% were seen once. Study-wide findings and caveats: In patients, TRBV5-6, TRBV5-1 and TRBV20-1 belonged to several TRBV segments found more frequently than in controls.

Source material: blood. Receptor source: a girl aged 10 to 17 with multiple sclerosis.

V and J are TRBV4-1 and TRBJ2-7, with D possibly being TRBD2 (6 bases). CDR1 is MGHRA, CDR2 YSYEKL, per germline. This CDR3 spans 15 amino acids. Trimming stripped 5 bases from V and 5 bases from J, with 19 bases between. The CDR3 DNA reads TGCGCCAGCAGCGCCTTTGCAGGCGGAGGGGACGAGCAGTACTTC. It is translated as CASSAFAGGGDEQYF.

The chain has TRBV15 and TRBJ2-7; D gene ambiguous. This CDR3 is built from 18 residues. With 0 bases removed from V and 1 base from J, the gap between germline ends came to 19 bases. CDR1 and CDR2 from the germline V gene are LNHNV and YYDKDF (reference sequence). CDR3 in amino acids: CATSRDSGGSPLSYEQYF. DNA of the CDR3: TGTGCCACCAGCAGAGATTCGGGTGGCAGCCCCTTATCCTACGAGCAGTACTTC.

In this sample, this clonotype turned up once. This sequence joins TRBV15 and TRBJ1-5, with D hard to call. Germline V gives CDR1 LNHNV, CDR2 YYDKDF (reference sequence). The V end lost 8 bases, the J end lost 4 bases, and 9 bases lay between the germline ends. The length of the CDR3 is 12 residues. The CDR3 DNA reads TGTGCCACCGGTAAGAGAAATCAGCCCCAGCATTTT. Protein product: CATGKRNQPQHF.

The table lists this clonotype with a few counts. The V and J genes are TRBV3-1 and TRBJ2-7; TRBD2 matches 10 bases. V lost 4 bases to trimming and J lost 5 bases; unmatched junction nucleotides: 8. Germline V gene data show CDR1 as LGHDT and CDR2 as YNNKEL (reference sequence). CDR3 size: 15 residues. In DNA form, the CDR3 reads TGTGCCAGCAGCCGAAGACTAGCGGGCTTCGACGAGCAGTACTTC. This gives the protein CASSRRLAGFDEQYF.

The chain employs TRBV10-3 and TRBJ2-7, with a weak D call TRBD2 (6 bases). Between the trimmed V and J ends, which lost 7 bases and 1 base, there was a span of 8 bases. Germline lookup yields CDR1 ENHRY and CDR2 SYGVKD. The length of the CDR3 is 12 residues. The CDR3 region is CAIKEGSYEQYF. DNA for the CDR3: TGTGCCATCAAGGAGGGATCCTACGAGCAGTACTTC.

The sample holds one count of this clonotype. The rearrangement joins TRBV2 to TRBJ2-7; perhaps TRBD1 as D (5 bases). The tail of the sequence fits TRBJ2-5 better, so the J call may be wrong. The CDR3 sequence is 14 residues long. Germline loops: CDR1 SNHLY, CDR2 FYNNEI. The CDR3 here is CASSVNRNRETQYF. The DNA of the CDR3 is TGTGCCAGCAGTGTTAACAGGAATCGGGAGACCCAGTACTTC.